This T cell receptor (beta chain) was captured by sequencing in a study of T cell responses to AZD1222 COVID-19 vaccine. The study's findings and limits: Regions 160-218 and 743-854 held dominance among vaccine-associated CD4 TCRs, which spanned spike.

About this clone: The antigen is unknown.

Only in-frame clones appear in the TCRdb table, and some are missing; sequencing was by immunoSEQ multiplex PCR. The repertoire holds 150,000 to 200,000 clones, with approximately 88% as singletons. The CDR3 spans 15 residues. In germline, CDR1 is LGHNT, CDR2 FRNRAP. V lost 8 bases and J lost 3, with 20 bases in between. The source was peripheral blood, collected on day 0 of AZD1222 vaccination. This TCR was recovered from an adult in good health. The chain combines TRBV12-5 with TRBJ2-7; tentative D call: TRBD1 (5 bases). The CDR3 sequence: CASSPPGREDYEQYF. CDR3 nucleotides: TGTGCTAGTAGCCCCCCCGGCAGGGAAGACTACGAGCAGTACTTC.